One and the same sample provided the 20 T cell receptor beta chains below, sequenced in a study of blood T cell repertoires in COVID-19. Clones were read by immunoSEQ multiplex PCR, and TCRdb kept only the in-frame ones, dropping some. The sample has 150,000 to 200,000 clones, roughly 85% seen once; the top ten hold 3% to 3.5%. The sample consisted of peripheral blood. The receptors were sampled from a human donor with acute or convalescent COVID-19. The donor label of this sample is uncertain.

This sequence joins TRBV7-3 and TRBJ1-1, with 8 bases that match TRBD1. The V segment lost 5 bases and the J segment 6 bases; nucleotides outside the gene matches: 11. Germline loops: CDR1 SGHTA, CDR2 FQGTGA. The CDR3 totals 15 residues. The CDR3 sequence: CASSPGGGGLSEAFF. DNA of the CDR3: TGTGCCAGCAGCCCAGGGGGCGGTGGTCTCTCTGAAGCTTTCTTT.

The V call is TRBV30, the J call TRBJ1-5; the D gene is possibly TRBD1 (5 bases). Per germline, CDR1 GTSNPN and CDR2 SVGIG (reference sequence). V was clipped by 0 bases and J by 0 bases, with 9 bases between them. This CDR3 has 15 amino acids. This CDR3 reads CAWSVGGGSNQPQHF. CDR3 in DNA: TGTGCCTGGAGTGTGGGGGGGGGTAGCAATCAGCCCCAGCATTTT.

The chain carries TRBV2 and TRBJ1-3; the match to TRBD1 covers 9 bases. V was pared by 7 bases and J by 3 bases, with 13 bases of the junction left unmatched. This CDR3 is 17 amino acids long. Germline lookup yields CDR1 SNHLY and CDR2 FYNNEI. The CDR3 protein is CASTTGQGRGLGNTIYF. The CDR3 nucleotides read TGTGCCAGCACCACTGGACAGGGGAGGGGGCTTGGAAACACCATATATTTT. Variable domain in full (rest from reference TRBV2 and TRBJ1-3): EPEVTQTPSHQVTQMGQEVILRCVPISNHLYFYWYRQILGQKVEFLVSFYNNEISEKSEIFDDQFSVERPDGSNFTLKIRSTKLEDSAMYFCASTTGQGRGLGNTIYFGEGSWLTVV.

The chain carries TRBV5-1 and TRBJ1-3; 7 nucleotides agree with TRBD1. Germline-derived CDR1 and CDR2 are SGHRS and YFSETQ. The CDR3 contains 15 residues. The trim removed 0 bases at V and 6 bases at J, leaving 6 bases unmatched. DNA of the CDR3: TGCGCCAGCAGCTTGGAACCCGGGACAGAAAACACCATATATTTT. This gives the protein CASSLEPGTENTIYF.

This clone was observed once. The genes are TRBV7-9 and TRBJ1-2; D is possibly TRBD1 (6 bases). V gave up 5 bases and J gave up 8 bases, with 21 bases separating them. CDR1 and CDR2 from the germline V gene are SEHNR and FQNEAQ (reference sequence). CDR3 length equals 15 residues. In DNA, the CDR3 is TGTGCCAGCAGCCGCCGAGAACAGGGATTAGAGGGCTACACCTTC. It codes for CASSRREQGLEGYTF. Looking up the rest from reference TRBV7-9 and TRBJ1-2 gives the full variable domain: DTGVSQNPRHKITKRGQNVTFRCDPISEHNRLYWYRQTLGQGPEFLTYFQNEAQLEKSRLLSDRFSAERPKGSFSTLEIQRTEQGDSAMYLCASSRREQGLEGYTFGSGTRLTVV.

The chain couples TRBV12-5 to TRBJ1-2; 8 bases are a match to TRBD1. The CDR3 consists of 15 residues. Trimming at V came to 4 bases and at J to 2 bases, leaving 6 bases not matched to a gene. Germline-derived CDR1 and CDR2 are LGHNT and FRNRAP. CDR3 DNA sequence: TGTGCTAGTGGTTCTCGGACAGGGAGGAACTATGGCTACACCTTC. It specifies CASGSRTGRNYGYTF.

V and J are TRBV5-1 and TRBJ1-1, with unresolved D. Germline V gene lookup returns CDR1 SGHRS and CDR2 YFSETQ. V was shortened by 2 bases and J by 2 bases, with 4 bases between the two germline ends. This CDR3 spans 12 amino acids. The CDR3 region has the DNA TGCGCCAGCAGCTTTGGCAACACTGAAGCTTTCTTT. The encoded protein is CASSFGNTEAFF. Together with reference TRBV5-1 and TRBJ1-1, the CDR3 gives the full variable domain: KAGVTQTPRYLIKTRGQQVTLSCSPISGHRSVSWYQQTPGQGLQFLFEYFSETQRNKGNFPGRFSGRQFSNSRSEMNVSTLELGDSALYLCASSFGNTEAFFGQGTRLTVV.

This sequence joins TRBV7-2 and TRBJ2-7; 8 bases align to TRBD1. Trimming cost V 2 bases and J 2 bases; bases outside gene matches: 11. Germline-derived CDR1 and CDR2 are SGHTA and FQGNSA. The CDR3 runs to 17 residues. CDR3 nucleotides: TGTGCCAGCAGCTTATATCCAGGGGGCGTTAAGGCCTACGAGCAGTACTTC. This codes for CASSLYPGGVKAYEQYF.

The chain joins TRBV18 to TRBJ1-3, with D perhaps TRBD1 (5 bases). Germline CDR1 is KGHSH and CDR2 is LQKENI. CDR3 length: 14 amino acids. V dropped 2 bases and J dropped 4 bases, with 9 bases sitting between them. This CDR3 reads CASSPTGEGNTIYF. The CDR3 coding sequence is TGTGCCAGCTCACCAACGGGGGAAGGAAACACCATATATTTT.

The rearrangement uses TRBV7-2 and TRBJ2-5; 11 bases are a match to TRBD2. CDR1 SGHTA and CDR2 FQGNSA come from the germline V gene. Trimming cost V 5 bases and J 4 bases; bases outside gene matches: 12. This CDR3 is 17 amino acids long. This chain's CDR3 is CASSRGLAELLGETQYF. CDR3 nucleotides: TGTGCCAGCAGCAGGGGACTAGCGGAATTGCTCGGAGAGACCCAGTACTTC.

The sample holds one count of this clone. The chain has TRBV10-3 and TRBJ1-2; no definite D call. Trimming took off 5 bases at V and 8 bases at J, with 18 bases between the two ends. From germline, CDR1 is ENHRY and CDR2 SYGVKD. This CDR3 is 14 amino acids long. CDR3 in amino acids: CAISPSDGLKGYTF. The DNA for the CDR3 is TGTGCCATCAGTCCCTCTGACGGACTAAAAGGCTACACCTTC.

This clone was counted a few times. The chain links TRBV3-1 (or the pseudogene TRBV3-2) to TRBJ1-4; D remains unclear. With 4 bases removed from V and 5 bases from J, the gap between germline ends came to 11 bases. Germline V gives CDR1 LGHDT, CDR2 YNNKEL (reference sequence). This CDR3 comprises 14 residues. CDR3 residues: CASSPGPSNEKLFF. CDR3 nucleotide sequence: TGTGCCAGCAGCCCTGGGCCCAGCAATGAAAAACTGTTTTTT.

V usage is TRBV19 and J usage is TRBJ2-7; tentative D call: TRBD1 (5 bases). The germline CDR1 and CDR2 sequences are LNHDA and SQIVND (reference sequence). This CDR3 is 15 amino acids long. Trimming removed 3 bases at V and 3 bases at J, with 15 bases between. This CDR3 reads CASSIGHRGGYEQYF. In DNA form, the CDR3 reads TGTGCCAGTAGTATCGGGCATAGGGGCGGCTACGAGCAGTACTTC.

This chain joins TRBV11-2 and TRBJ1-5; tentative D call: TRBD1 (5 bases). The CDR3 length is 16 residues. Trimming left V 4 bases short and J 1 base short, with 14 bases between. Germline loops: CDR1 SGHAT, CDR2 FQNNGV. The CDR3 is CASSSAGTVSNQPQHF. CDR3 DNA: TGTGCCAGCAGCTCCGCGGGGACGGTCAGCAATCAGCCCCAGCATTTT.

The rearrangement joins TRBV7-9 to TRBJ1-2; tentative D call: TRBD1 (5 bases). Germline V gives CDR1 SEHNR, CDR2 FQNEAQ (reference sequence). The CDR3 has 15 residues. V lost 5 bases to trimming and J lost 2 bases, with 15 bases between them. The CDR3 DNA reads as TGTGCCAGCAGCGTCCGACAGAATTTAAACTATGGCTACACCTTC. Translating gives CASSVRQNLNYGYTF. The entire variable domain, with the rest obtained from reference TRBV7-9 and TRBJ1-2, is as follows: DTGVSQNPRHKITKRGQNVTFRCDPISEHNRLYWYRQTLGQGPEFLTYFQNEAQLEKSRLLSDRFSAERPKGSFSTLEIQRTEQGDSAMYLCASSVRQNLNYGYTFGSGTRLTVV.

The chain couples TRBV7-8 to TRBJ2-7, with D maybe TRBD2 (7 bases). Germline V CDR1 and CDR2: SGHVS, FQNEAQ. Trimming took 4 bases from V and 4 from J, leaving 20 bases between them. This CDR3 is built from 16 residues. DNA for the CDR3: TGTGCCAGCAGCTCGGGGAGGGGGGTCGGTCGATACGAGCAGTACTTC. This translates into CASSSGRGVGRYEQYF.

The chain recombines TRBV27 with TRBJ2-1; 9 bases are shared with TRBD1. This CDR3 has 16 residues. V was pared by 5 bases and J by 7 bases, with 12 bases of the junction left unmatched. The germline V gene encodes CDR1 MNHEY and CDR2 SMNVEV (reference sequence). CDR3 protein: CASSLPGQGLGNEQFF. CDR3 sequence (DNA): TGTGCCAGCAGTCTACCGGGACAGGGCCTAGGAAATGAGCAGTTCTTC.

The chain recombines TRBV7-9 with TRBJ1-1; no firm D call. Trimming took off 5 bases at V and 4 bases at J, with 14 bases between the two ends. This CDR3 is built from 14 residues. Looked up from germline, CDR1 is SEHNR and CDR2 is FQNEAQ (reference sequence). The CDR3 bases are TGTGCCAGCAGCCCCCGTGGAGTGGGCACTGAAGCTTTCTTT. Amino acid sequence: CASSPRGVGTEAFF. The full variable domain, its missing parts supplied by reference TRBV7-9 and TRBJ1-1, is DTGVSQNPRHKITKRGQNVTFRCDPISEHNRLYWYRQTLGQGPEFLTYFQNEAQLEKSRLLSDRFSAERPKGSFSTLEIQRTEQGDSAMYLCASSPRGVGTEAFFGQGTRLTVV.

The chain is built from TRBV28 and TRBJ1-3, with D perhaps TRBD1 (5 bases). With 7 bases removed from V and 5 bases from J, the gap between germline ends came to 15 bases. CDR1 MDHEN and CDR2 SYDVKM come from the germline V gene. This CDR3 is 14 amino acids long. The CDR3 bases are TGTGCCAGCACCGCTCAGGGTTCTAGAAACACCATATATTTT. It yields the protein CASTAQGSRNTIYF.

The chain has TRBV24-1 and TRBJ1-5; possibly TRBD1 for D (6 bases). Germline CDR1 is KGHDR and CDR2 is SFDVKD. Trimming stripped 10 bases from V and 1 base from J, with 16 bases between. The CDR3 extends over 15 amino acids. The chain's CDR3 is CATQAGELSNQPQHF. The CDR3 region has the DNA TGTGCCACTCAAGCAGGGGAATTGAGCAATCAGCCCCAGCATTTT.